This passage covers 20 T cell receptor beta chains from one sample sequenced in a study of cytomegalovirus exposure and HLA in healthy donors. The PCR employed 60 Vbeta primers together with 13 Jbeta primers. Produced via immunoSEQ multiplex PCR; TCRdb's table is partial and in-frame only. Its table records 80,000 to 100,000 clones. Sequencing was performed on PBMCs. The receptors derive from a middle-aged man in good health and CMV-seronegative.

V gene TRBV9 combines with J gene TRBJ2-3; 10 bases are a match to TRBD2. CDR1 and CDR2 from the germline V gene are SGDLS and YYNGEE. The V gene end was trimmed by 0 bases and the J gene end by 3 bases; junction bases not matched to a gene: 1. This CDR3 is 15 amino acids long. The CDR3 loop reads CASSVGTSGTDTQYF. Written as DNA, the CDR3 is TGTGCCAGCAGCGTAGGGACTAGCGGAACAGATACGCAGTATTTT.

The CDR3 spells CASSPRAGRTNEKLFF. CDR3 DNA sequence: TGTGCCAGCTCACCACGGGCGGGACGGACTAATGAAAAACTGTTTTTT. The chain employs TRBV18 and TRBJ1-4, with a possible D match to TRBD1 (5 bases). The CDR3 has 16 amino acids. Germline CDR1 KGHSH, CDR2 LQKENI. The germline V and J ends were trimmed by 1 base and 2 bases, with 11 bases remaining between them. The variable domain in full, completed from reference TRBV18 and TRBJ1-4, reads NAGVMQNPRHLVRRRGQEARLRCSPMKGHSHVYWYRQLPEEGLKFMVYLQKENIIDESGMPKERFSAEFPKEGPSILRIQQVVRGDSAAYFCASSPRAGRTNEKLFFGSGTQLSVL.

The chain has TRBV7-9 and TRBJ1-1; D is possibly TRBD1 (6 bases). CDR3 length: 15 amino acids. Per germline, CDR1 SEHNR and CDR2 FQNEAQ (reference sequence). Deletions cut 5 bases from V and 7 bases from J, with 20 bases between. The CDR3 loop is CASSADRFGGNEAFF. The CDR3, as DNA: TGTGCCAGCAGCGCCGACAGGTTCGGGGGGAATGAAGCTTTCTTT.

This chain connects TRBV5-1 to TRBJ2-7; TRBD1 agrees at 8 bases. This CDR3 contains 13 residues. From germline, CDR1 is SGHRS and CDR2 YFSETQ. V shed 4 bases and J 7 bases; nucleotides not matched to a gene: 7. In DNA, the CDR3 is TGCGCCAGCAGCCCGGGACAGGCGGAAGAGCAGTACTTC. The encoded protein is CASSPGQAEEQYF.

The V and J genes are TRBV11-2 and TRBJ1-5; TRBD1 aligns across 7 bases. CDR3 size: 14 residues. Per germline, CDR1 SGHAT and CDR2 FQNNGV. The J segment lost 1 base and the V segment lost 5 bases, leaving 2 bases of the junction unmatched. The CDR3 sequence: CASSEGASNQPQHF. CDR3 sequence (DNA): TGTGCCAGCAGCGAGGGGGCCAGCAATCAGCCCCAGCATTTT.

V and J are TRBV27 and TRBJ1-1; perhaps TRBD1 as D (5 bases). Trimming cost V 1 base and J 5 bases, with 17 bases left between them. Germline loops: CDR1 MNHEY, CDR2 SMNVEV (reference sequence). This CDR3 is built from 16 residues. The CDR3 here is CASSLWLGTGGTEAFF. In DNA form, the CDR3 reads TGTGCCAGCAGTTTATGGTTGGGGACGGGAGGAACTGAAGCTTTCTTT.

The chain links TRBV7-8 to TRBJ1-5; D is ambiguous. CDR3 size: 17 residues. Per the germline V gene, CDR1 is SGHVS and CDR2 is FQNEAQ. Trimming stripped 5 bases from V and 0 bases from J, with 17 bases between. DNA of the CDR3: TGTGCCAGCAGCCCTCGGAGTTATGAGTATAGCAATCAGCCCCAGCATTTT. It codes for CASSPRSYEYSNQPQHF.

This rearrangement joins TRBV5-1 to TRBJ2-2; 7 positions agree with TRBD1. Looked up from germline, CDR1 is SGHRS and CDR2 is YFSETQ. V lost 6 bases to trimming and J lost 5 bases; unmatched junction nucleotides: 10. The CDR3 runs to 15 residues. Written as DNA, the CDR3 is TGCGCCAGCACGGTAACAGGGGTGAGGACCGGGGAGCTGTTTTTT. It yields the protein CASTVTGVRTGELFF.

Written as DNA, the CDR3 is TGTGCCAGCAGTTACTCGGCGAGACAGGGTGATTACGAGCAGTACTTC. The encoded protein is CASSYSARQGDYEQYF. The chain recombines TRBV6-5 with TRBJ2-7, with 7 bases aligning to TRBD1. Germline V gives CDR1 MNHEY, CDR2 SVGAGI. The CDR3 loop spans 16 amino acids. The trim removed 0 bases at V and 4 bases at J, leaving 9 bases unmatched.

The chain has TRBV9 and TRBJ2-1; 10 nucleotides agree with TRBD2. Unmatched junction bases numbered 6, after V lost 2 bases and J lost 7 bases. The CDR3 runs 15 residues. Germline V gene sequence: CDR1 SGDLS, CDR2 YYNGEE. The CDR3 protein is CASSVFSGGPNEQFF. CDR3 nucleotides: TGTGCCAGCAGCGTCTTTAGCGGGGGGCCAAATGAGCAGTTCTTC.

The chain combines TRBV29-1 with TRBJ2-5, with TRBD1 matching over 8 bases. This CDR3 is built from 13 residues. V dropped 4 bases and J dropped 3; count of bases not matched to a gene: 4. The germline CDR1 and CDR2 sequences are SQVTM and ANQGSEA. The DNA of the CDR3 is TGCAGCGTTGGGACAGGGAAAAAAGAGACCCAGTACTTC. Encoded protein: CSVGTGKKETQYF.

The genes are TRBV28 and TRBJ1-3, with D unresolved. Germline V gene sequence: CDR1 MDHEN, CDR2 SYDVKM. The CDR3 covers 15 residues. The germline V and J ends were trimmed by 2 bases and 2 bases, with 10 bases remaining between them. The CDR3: CASSLGGWTGNTIYF. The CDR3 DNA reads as TGTGCCAGCAGTTTAGGCGGGTGGACTGGAAACACCATATATTTT.

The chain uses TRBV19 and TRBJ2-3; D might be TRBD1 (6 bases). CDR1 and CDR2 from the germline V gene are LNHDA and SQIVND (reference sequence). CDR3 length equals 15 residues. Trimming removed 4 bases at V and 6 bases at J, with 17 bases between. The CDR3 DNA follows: TGTGCCAGTAGTAGGACAGTGCCCTATTCGGATACGCAGTATTTT. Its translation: CASSRTVPYSDTQYF. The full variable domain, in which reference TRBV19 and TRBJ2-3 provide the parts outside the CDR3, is DGGITQSPKYLFRKEGQNVTLSCEQNLNHDAMYWYRQDPGQGLRLIYYSQIVNDFQKGDIAEGYSVSREKKESFPLTVTSAQKNPTAFYLCASSRTVPYSDTQYFGPGTRLTVL.

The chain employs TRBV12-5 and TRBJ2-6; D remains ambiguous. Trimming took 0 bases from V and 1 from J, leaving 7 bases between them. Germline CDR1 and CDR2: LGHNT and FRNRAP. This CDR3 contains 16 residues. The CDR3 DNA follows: TGTGCTAGTGGTTTGGTACTAAGTTCTGGGGCCAACGTCCTGACTTTC. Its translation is CASGLVLSSGANVLTF.

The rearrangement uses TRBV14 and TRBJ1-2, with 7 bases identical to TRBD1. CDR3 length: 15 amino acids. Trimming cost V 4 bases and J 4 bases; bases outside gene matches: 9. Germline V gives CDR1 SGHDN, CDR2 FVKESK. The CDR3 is CASSPSLTGSYGYTF. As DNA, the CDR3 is TGTGCCAGCAGCCCTAGCTTGACAGGGAGCTATGGCTACACCTTC.

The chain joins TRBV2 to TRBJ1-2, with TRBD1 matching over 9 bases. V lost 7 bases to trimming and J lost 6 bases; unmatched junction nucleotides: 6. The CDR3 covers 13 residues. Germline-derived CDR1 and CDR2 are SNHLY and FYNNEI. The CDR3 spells CASTWTGVDGYTF. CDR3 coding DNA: TGTGCCAGCACTTGGACAGGGGTGGATGGCTACACCTTC. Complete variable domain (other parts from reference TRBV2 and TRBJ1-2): EPEVTQTPSHQVTQMGQEVILRCVPISNHLYFYWYRQILGQKVEFLVSFYNNEISEKSEIFDDQFSVERPDGSNFTLKIRSTKLEDSAMYFCASTWTGVDGYTFGSGTRLTVV.

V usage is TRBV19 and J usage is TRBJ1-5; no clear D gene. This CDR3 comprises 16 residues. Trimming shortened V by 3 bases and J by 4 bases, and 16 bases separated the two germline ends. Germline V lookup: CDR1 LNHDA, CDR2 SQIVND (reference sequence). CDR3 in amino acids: CASSIWTDLRNQPQHF. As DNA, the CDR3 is TGTGCCAGTAGTATTTGGACTGACCTAAGGAATCAGCCCCAGCATTTT.

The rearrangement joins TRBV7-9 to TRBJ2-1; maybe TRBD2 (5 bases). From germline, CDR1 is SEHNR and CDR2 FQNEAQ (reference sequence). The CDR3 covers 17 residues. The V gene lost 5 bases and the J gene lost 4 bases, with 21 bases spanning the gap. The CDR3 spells CASSNKIRTGIYNEQFF. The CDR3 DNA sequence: TGTGCCAGCAGCAACAAAATCAGAACCGGGATTTACAATGAGCAGTTCTTC.

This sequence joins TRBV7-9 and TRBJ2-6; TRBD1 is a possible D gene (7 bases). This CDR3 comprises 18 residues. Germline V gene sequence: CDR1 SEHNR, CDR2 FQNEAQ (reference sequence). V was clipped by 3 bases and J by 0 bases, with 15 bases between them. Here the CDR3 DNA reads TGTGCCAGCAGCTTGGCGGGACAGCGGGCCTCTGGGGCCAACGTCCTGACTTTC. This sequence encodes CASSLAGQRASGANVLTF. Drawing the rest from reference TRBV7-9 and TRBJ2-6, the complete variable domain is DTGVSQNPRHKITKRGQNVTFRCDPISEHNRLYWYRQTLGQGPEFLTYFQNEAQLEKSRLLSDRFSAERPKGSFSTLEIQRTEQGDSAMYLCASSLAGQRASGANVLTFGAGSRLTVL.

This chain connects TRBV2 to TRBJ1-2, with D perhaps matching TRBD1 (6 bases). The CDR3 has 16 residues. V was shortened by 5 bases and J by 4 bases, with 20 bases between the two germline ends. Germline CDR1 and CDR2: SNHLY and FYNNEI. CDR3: CASSYLDRNPSYGYTF. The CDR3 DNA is TGTGCCAGCAGTTACTTGGACAGAAACCCCTCCTATGGCTACACCTTC.